The 4 T cell receptor beta chains below all came from one sample that was sequenced in a study of stem cell transplantation in POMP-related autoinflammatory disease. Assay used: immunoSEQ multiplex PCR; TCRdb lists only in-frame clones, some missing. The data hold some 69,000 clones, with more than 75% observed a single time. The starting material was CD4+ T cells from PBMCs, obtained after stem cell transplantation. The receptors originated from a human patient with POMP-related autoinflammation and immune dysregulation (PRAID). Some T cells could come from the graft donor.

This clone was counted only a few times. V is TRBV9 and J is TRBJ2-3; 7 bases line up with TRBD2. This CDR3 region has 16 residues. CDR1 SGDLS and CDR2 YYNGEE come from the germline V gene. V lost 1 base, J lost 4 bases, and 9 bases stayed unmatched. CDR3 in DNA: TGTGCCAGCAGCGTAATGGGCGGGAGTCCCTCAGATACGCAGTATTTT. It encodes CASSVMGGSPSDTQYF.

This clone was observed once. The gene calls are TRBV28 and TRBJ1-1; D ambiguous. From germline, CDR1 is MDHEN and CDR2 SYDVKM. The CDR3 sequence is 10 residues long. V dropped 5 bases and J dropped 11 bases, with 9 bases sitting between them. CDR3 sequence reads: CASSTRRAFF. The CDR3 DNA is TGTGCCAGCAGTACCCGTAGGGCTTTCTTT.

The V call is TRBV11-1, the J call TRBJ2-3; D may be TRBD2 (5 bases). Germline V gives CDR1 SGHAT, CDR2 FQDESV (reference sequence). The length of the CDR3 is 14 residues. The V and J ends lost 5 bases and 4 bases respectively, with 13 bases between them. The CDR3 loop reads CASSTRTPADTQYF. The CDR3 DNA reads as TGTGCCAGCAGCACACGGACTCCGGCAGATACGCAGTATTTT. Full variable domain (remainder filled in from reference TRBV11-1 and TRBJ2-3): EAEVAQSPRYKITEKSQAVAFWCDPISGHATLYWYRQILGQGPELLVQFQDESVVDDSQLPKDRFSAERLKGVDSTLKIQPAELGDSAMYLCASSTRTPADTQYFGPGTRLTVL.

The genes are TRBV2 and TRBJ1-4, with D uncertain. The CDR3 runs 15 residues. Deletions cut 6 bases from V and 0 bases from J, with 11 bases between. CDR1 is SNHLY, CDR2 FYNNEI, per germline. CDR3 DNA: TGTGCCAGCAGCAGGACGGTAGCAACTAATGAAAAACTGTTTTTT. It is translated as CASSRTVATNEKLFF.